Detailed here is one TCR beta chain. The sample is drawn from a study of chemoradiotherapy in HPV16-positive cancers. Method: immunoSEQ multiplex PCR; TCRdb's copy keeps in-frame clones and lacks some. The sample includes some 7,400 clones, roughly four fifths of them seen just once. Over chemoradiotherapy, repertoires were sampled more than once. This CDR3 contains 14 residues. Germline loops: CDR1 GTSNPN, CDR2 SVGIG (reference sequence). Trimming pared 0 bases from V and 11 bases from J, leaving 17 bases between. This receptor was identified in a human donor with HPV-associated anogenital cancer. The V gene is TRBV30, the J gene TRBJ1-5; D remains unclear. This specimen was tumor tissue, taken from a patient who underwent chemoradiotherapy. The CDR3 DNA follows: TGTGCCTGGAGTGTACCATCAGGCTACGGGGCCCAGCATTTT. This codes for CAWSVPSGYGAQHF.